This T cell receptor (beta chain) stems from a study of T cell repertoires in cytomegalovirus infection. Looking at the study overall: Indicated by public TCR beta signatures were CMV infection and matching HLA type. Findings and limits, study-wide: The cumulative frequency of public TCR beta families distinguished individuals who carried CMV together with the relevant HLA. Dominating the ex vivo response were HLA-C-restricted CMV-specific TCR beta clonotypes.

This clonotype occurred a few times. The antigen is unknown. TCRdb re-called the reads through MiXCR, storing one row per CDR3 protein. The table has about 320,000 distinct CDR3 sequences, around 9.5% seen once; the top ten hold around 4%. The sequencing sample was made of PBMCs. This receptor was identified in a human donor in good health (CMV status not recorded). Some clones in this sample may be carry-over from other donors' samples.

CDR3 protein: CASSQAGPGQPQHF. As DNA, the CDR3 is TGCGCCAGCAGCCAAGCAGGACCTGGTCAGCCCCAGCATTTT. The chain recombines TRBV4-1 with TRBJ1-5; D ambiguous. The germline V gene encodes CDR1 MGHRA and CDR2 YSYEKL. V was clipped by 1 base and J by 6 bases, with 10 bases between them. This CDR3 has 14 amino acids.